Following are 7 T cell receptor beta chains from one sample sequenced in a study of T cells in Graves' hyperthyroidism and ophthalmopathy. RNA transcripts gave rise to amplified TCR beta CDR3 regions. First-round RT-PCR with HTBI primers amplified the TCR CDR3 region. TCRdb re-called the multiplex PCR reads with MiXCR, one entry per CDR3 protein. The sample holds 640,000 or so distinct CDR3 sequences; about 14% are singletons and the top ten take about 4.5%. The sequenced material came from blood. The receptor set was obtained from a middle-aged woman with Graves' ophthalmopathy.

This clonotype was counted a few times. The rearrangement joins TRBV10-3 to TRBJ2-3; 7 bases align to TRBD2. The CDR3 length is 15 residues. With V trimmed by 9 bases and J by 2 bases, 11 bases remained unmatched. Germline CDR1 and CDR2: ENHRY and SYGVKD. CDR3 in amino acids: CAIRASSGPTDTQYF. DNA of the CDR3: TGTGCCATAAGAGCCTCTAGCGGTCCCACAGATACGCAGTATTTT.

This chain connects TRBV13 to TRBJ2-7, with D possibly matching TRBD2 (6 bases). Germline-derived CDR1 and CDR2 are PRHDT and FYEKMQ (reference sequence). With 1 base removed from V and 3 bases from J, the gap between germline ends came to 13 bases. This CDR3 comprises 15 residues. As DNA, the CDR3 is TGTGCCAGCAGCTTAGTTGGTAGCGGAGACTACGAGCAGTACTTC. Protein product: CASSLVGSGDYEQYF.

This clonotype was detected many times. The rearrangement links TRBV7-9 to TRBJ2-5, with unresolved D. The CDR3 is 14 amino acids. Trimming removed 1 base from V and 1 base from J, with 7 bases in between. From germline, CDR1 is SEHNR and CDR2 FQNEAQ (reference sequence). The CDR3 DNA reads as TGTGCCAGCAGCTTAGACAGAATCCAAGAGACCCAGTACTTC. Amino acid sequence: CASSLDRIQETQYF. Drawing the rest from reference TRBV7-9 and TRBJ2-5, the complete variable domain is DTGVSQNPRHKITKRGQNVTFRCDPISEHNRLYWYRQTLGQGPEFLTYFQNEAQLEKSRLLSDRFSAERPKGSFSTLEIQRTEQGDSAMYLCASSLDRIQETQYFGPGTRLLVL.

In its sample, this clonotype was seen a few times. This may arise from a read error, as a much more abundant clone is one base away. The chain is built from TRBV20-1 and TRBJ1-2; D unclear. CDR1 DFQATT and CDR2 SNEGSKA come from the germline V gene (reference sequence). The ends were cut back, 0 bases at V and 2 bases at J, with 4 bases in the middle. This CDR3 region has 12 residues. CDR3 bases: TGCAGTGCTAGAGACCAAAACTATGGCTACACCTTC. It encodes CSARDQNYGYTF.

The chain uses TRBV29-1 and TRBJ2-2; the match to TRBD2 covers 11 bases. The CDR3 consists of 15 residues. The ends lost 7 bases at V and 6 bases at J; junction bases unmatched: 10. Germline V CDR1 and CDR2: SQVTM, ANQGSEA. In DNA form, the CDR3 reads TGCAGCGCTGGCAAGACTAGCGGGATGGCCGGGGAGCTGTTTTTT. The encoded protein is CSAGKTSGMAGELFF.

This clonotype was counted a few times. Likely a read error: the CDR3 ends without its conserved phenylalanine or tryptophan. The rearrangement joins TRBV9 to TRBJ2-2; D gene uncertain. Germline V gene lookup returns CDR1 SGDLS and CDR2 YYNGEE. The length of the CDR3 is 13 residues. Trimming removed 7 bases from V and 1 base from J, with 8 bases in between. Here the CDR3 DNA reads TGTGCCAGCTCGGATTTGAACACCGGGGAGCTGTTTCTT. This encodes CASSDLNTGELFL.

J is TRBJ2-7 and V is TRBV6-1; D possibly uses TRBD1 or TRBD2 (5 bases each). The ends were cut back, 10 bases at V and 2 bases at J, with 15 bases in the middle. CDR1 and CDR2 from the germline V gene are MNHNS and SASEGT. The CDR3 consists of 13 residues. The CDR3 sequence is CAIRETATYEQYF. In nucleotides, the CDR3 is TGTGCCATCAGGGAGACAGCCACCTACGAGCAGTACTTC.